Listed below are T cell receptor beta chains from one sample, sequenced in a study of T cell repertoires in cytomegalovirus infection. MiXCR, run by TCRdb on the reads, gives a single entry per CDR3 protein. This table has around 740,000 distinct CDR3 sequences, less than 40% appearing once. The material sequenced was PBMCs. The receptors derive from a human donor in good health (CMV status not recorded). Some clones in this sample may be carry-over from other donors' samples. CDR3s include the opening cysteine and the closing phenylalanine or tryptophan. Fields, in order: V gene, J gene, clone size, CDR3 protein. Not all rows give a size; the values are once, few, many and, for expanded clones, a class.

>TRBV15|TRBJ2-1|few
CATSSSYGRRGDNEQFF
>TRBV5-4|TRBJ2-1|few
CASSGASKGAYNEQFF
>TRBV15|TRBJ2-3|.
CATSRRGTSGGLDTQYF
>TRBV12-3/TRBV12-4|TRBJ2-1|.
CASSLRSASVHYNEQFF
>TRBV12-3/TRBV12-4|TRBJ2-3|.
CASRGGGDTQYF
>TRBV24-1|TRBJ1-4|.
CATSSGTVEKLFF
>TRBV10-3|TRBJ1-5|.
CAISESDRGLTPQHF
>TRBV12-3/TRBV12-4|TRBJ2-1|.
CASSLLGYEQFF
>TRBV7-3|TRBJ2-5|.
CASSTGAYQETQYF
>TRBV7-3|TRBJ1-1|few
CASSLKPGPLTAEAFF